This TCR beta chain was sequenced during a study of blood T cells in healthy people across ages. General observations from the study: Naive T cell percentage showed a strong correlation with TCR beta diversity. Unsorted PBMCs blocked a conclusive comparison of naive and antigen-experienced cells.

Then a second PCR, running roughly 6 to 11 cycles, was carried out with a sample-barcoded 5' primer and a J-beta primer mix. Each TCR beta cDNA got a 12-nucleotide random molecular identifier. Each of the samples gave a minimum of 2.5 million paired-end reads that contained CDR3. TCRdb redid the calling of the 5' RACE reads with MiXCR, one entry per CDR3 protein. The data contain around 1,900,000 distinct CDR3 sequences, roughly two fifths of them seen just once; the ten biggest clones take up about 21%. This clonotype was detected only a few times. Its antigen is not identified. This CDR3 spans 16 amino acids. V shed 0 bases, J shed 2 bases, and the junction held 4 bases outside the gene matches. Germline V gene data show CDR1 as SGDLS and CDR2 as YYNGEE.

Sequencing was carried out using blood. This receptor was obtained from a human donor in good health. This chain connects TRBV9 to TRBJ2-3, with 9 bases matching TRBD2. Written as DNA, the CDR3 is TGTGCCAGCAGCGTAGCTCTAGCGGGGAACACAGATACGCAGTATTTT. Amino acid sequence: CASSVALAGNTDTQYF.